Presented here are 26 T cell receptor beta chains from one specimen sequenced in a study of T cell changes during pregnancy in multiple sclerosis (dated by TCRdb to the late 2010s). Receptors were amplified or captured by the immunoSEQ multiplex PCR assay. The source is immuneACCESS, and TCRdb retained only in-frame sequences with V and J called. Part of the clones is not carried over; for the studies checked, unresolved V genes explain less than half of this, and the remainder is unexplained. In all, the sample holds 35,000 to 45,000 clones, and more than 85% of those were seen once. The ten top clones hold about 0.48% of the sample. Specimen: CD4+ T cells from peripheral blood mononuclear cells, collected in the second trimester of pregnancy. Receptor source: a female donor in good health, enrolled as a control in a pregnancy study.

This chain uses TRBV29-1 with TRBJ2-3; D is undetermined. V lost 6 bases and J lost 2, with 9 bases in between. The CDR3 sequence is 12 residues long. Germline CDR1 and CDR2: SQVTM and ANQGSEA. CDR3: CSVQDNTDTQYF. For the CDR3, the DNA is TGCAGCGTCCAAGACAACACAGATACGCAGTATTTT.

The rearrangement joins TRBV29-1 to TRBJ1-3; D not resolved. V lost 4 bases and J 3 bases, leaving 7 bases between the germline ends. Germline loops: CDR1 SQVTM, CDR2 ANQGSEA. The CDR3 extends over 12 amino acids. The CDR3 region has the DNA TGCAGCGTTGCTCAGTTTGGAAACACCATATATTTT. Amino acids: CSVAQFGNTIYF.

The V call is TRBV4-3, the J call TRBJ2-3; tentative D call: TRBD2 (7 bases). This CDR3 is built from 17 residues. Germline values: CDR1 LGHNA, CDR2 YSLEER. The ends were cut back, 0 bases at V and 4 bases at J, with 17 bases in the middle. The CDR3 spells CASSQDWGAGVADTQYF. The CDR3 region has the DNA TGCGCCAGCAGCCAAGATTGGGGGGCGGGAGTGGCAGATACGCAGTATTTT.

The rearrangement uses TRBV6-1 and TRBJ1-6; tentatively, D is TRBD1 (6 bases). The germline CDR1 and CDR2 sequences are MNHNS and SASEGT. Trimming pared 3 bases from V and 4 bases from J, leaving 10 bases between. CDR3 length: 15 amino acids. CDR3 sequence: CASSEGDRYNSPLHF. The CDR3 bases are TGTGCCAGCAGTGAGGGAGACAGGTATAATTCACCCCTCCACTTT.

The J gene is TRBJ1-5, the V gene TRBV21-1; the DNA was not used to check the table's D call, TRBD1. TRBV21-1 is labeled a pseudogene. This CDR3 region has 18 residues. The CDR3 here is CASNTMGIQGGIDQPQHF. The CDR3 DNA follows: TGTGCCAGCAATACAATGGGGATACAGGGGGGGATTGATCAGCCCCAGCATTTT.

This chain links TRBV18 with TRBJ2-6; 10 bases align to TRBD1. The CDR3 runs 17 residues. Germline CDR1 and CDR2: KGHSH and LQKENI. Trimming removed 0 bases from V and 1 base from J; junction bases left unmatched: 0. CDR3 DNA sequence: TGTGCCAGCTCACCACCGGGACAGGGGTCTGGGGCCAACGTCCTGACTTTC. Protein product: CASSPPGQGSGANVLTF.

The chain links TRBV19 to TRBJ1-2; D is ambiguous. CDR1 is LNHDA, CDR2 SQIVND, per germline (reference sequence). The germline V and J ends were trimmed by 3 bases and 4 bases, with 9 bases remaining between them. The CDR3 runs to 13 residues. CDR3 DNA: TGTGCCAGTAGTATGGGCCAGCTCTATGGCTACACCTTC. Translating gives CASSMGQLYGYTF.

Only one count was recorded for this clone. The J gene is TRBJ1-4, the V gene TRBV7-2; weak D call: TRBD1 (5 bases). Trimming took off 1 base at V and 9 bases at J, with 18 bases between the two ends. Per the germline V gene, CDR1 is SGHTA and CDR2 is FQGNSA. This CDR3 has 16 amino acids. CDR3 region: CASSLVGGALRQKLFF. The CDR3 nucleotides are TGTGCCAGCAGCTTAGTAGGAGGGGCGCTAAGGCAAAAACTGTTTTTT. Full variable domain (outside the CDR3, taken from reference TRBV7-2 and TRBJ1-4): GAGVSQSPSNKVTEKGKDVELRCDPISGHTALYWYRQSLGQGLEFLIYFQGNSAPDKSGLPSDRFSAERTGGSVSTLTIQRTQQEDSAVYLCASSLVGGALRQKLFFGSGTQLSVL.

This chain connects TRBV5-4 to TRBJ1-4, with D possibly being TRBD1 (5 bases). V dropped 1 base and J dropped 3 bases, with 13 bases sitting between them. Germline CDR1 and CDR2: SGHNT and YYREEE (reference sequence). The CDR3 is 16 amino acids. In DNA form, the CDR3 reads TGTGCCAGCAGCTTGCGCGGGACGCGGTCTAATGAAAAACTGTTTTTT. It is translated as CASSLRGTRSNEKLFF.

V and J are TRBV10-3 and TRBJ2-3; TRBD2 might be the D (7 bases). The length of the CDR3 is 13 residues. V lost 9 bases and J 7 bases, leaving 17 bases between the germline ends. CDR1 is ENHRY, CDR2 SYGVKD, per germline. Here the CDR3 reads CAIKGGTSYTQYF. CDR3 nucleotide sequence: TGTGCCATAAAGGGGGGGACATCTTATACGCAGTATTTT.

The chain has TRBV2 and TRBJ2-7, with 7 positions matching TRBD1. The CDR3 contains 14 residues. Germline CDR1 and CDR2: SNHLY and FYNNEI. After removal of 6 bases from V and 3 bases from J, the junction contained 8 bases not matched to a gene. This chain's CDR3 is CASSPRQGNYEQYF. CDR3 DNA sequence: TGTGCCAGCAGCCCTAGACAGGGCAACTACGAGCAGTACTTC.

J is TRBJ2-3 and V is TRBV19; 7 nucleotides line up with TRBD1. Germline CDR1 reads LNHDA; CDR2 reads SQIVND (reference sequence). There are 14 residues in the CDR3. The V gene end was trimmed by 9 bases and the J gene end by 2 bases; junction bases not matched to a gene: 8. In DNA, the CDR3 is TGTGCCAGCAACGACAGGGCACCCACAGATACGCAGTATTTT. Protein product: CASNDRAPTDTQYF. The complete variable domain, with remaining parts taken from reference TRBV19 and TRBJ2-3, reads DGGITQSPKYLFRKEGQNVTLSCEQNLNHDAMYWYRQDPGQGLRLIYYSQIVNDFQKGDIAEGYSVSREKKESFPLTVTSAQKNPTAFYLCASNDRAPTDTQYFGPGTRLTVL.

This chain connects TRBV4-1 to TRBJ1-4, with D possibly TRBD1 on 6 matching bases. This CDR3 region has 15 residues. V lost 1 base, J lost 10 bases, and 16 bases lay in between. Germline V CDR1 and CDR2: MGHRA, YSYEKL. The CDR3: CASSQVQGQPVKLFF. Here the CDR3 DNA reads TGCGCCAGCAGCCAAGTTCAGGGACAACCAGTAAAACTGTTTTTT.

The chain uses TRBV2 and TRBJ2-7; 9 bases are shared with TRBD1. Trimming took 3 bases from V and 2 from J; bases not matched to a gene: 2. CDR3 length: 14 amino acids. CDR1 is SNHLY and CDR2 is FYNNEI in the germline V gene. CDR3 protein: CASSEDRGPYEQYF. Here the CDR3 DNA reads TGTGCCAGCAGTGAGGACAGGGGCCCCTACGAGCAGTACTTC. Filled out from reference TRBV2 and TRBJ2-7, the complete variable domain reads EPEVTQTPSHQVTQMGQEVILRCVPISNHLYFYWYRQILGQKVEFLVSFYNNEISEKSEIFDDQFSVERPDGSNFTLKIRSTKLEDSAMYFCASSEDRGPYEQYFGPGTRLTVT.

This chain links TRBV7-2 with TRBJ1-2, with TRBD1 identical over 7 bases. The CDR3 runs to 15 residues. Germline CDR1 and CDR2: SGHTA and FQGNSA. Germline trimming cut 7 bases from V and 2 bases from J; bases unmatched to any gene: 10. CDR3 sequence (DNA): TGTGCCAGCACCCCCCAACAGGGGCTAAACTATGGCTACACCTTC. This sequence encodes CASTPQQGLNYGYTF.

The CDR3, as DNA: TGTGCCAGCAGCCCAACCCGCGGGGCGAAATCGGAGCAGTACTTC. Protein sequence: CASSPTRGAKSEQYF. The chain employs TRBV7-9 and TRBJ2-7; a weak D match, TRBD2 (6 bases). Trimming stripped 5 bases from V and 7 bases from J, with 21 bases between. Germline V gene sequence: CDR1 SEHNR, CDR2 FQNEAQ (reference sequence). CDR3 length equals 15 residues.

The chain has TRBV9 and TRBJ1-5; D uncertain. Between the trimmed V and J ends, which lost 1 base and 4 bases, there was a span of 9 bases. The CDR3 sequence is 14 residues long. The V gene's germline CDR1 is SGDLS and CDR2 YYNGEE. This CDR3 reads CASSVSGGNQPQHF. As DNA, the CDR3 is TGTGCCAGCAGCGTATCGGGAGGGAATCAGCCCCAGCATTTT.

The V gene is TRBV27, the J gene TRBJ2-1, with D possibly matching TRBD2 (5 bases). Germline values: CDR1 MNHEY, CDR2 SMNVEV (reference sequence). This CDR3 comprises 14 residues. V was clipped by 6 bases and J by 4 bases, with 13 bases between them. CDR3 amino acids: CASSLRANYNEQFF. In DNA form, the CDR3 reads TGTGCCAGCAGCCTGCGGGCAAATTACAATGAGCAGTTCTTC.

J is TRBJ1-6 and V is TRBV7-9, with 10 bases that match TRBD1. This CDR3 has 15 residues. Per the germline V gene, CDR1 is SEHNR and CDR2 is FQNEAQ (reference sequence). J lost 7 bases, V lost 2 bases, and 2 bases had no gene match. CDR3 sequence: CASSLRQGANSPLHF. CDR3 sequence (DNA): TGTGCCAGCAGCTTAAGACAGGGGGCAAATTCACCCCTCCACTTT.

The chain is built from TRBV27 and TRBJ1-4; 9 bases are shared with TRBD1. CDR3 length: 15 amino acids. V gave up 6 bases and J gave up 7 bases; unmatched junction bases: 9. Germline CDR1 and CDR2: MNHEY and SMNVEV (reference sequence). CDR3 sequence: CASRTGGGLGEKLFF. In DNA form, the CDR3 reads TGTGCCAGCAGGACAGGGGGAGGGCTAGGTGAAAAACTGTTTTTT.

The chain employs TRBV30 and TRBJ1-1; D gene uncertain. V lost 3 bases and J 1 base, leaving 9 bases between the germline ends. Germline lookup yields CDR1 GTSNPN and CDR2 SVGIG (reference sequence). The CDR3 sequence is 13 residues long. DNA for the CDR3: TGTGCCTGGAGGGTTCGCGCGAACACTGAAGCTTTCTTT. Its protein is CAWRVRANTEAFF.

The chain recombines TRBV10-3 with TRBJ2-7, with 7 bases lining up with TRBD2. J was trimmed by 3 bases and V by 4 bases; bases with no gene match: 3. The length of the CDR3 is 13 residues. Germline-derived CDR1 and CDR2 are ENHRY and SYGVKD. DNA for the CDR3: TGTGCCATCAGTGGGGCTAGCGGCTACGAGCAGTACTTC. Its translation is CAISGASGYEQYF.

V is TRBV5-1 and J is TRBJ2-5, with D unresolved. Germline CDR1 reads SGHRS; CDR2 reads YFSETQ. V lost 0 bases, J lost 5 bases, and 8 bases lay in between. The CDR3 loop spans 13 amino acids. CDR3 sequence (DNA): TGCGCCAGCAGCTTGGGGTTTGAGGAGACCCAGTACTTC. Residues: CASSLGFEETQYF.

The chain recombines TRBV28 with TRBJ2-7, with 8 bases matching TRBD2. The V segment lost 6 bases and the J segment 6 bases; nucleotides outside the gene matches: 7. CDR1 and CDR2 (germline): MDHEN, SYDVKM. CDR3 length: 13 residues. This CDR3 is CASSPAGDGEQYF. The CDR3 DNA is TGTGCCAGCAGCCCAGCGGGGGACGGCGAGCAGTACTTC.

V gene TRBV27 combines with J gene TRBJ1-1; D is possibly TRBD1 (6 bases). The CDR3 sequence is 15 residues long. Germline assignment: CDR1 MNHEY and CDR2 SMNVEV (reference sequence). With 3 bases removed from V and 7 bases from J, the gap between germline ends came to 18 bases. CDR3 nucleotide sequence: TGTGCCAGCAGTTTTTTAAGGGAGGGGGATTATGAAGCTTTCTTT. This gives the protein CASSFLREGDYEAFF.

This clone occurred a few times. The CDR3 sequence is CATSREANTGELFF. CDR3 in DNA: TGCGCCACCTCGAGGGAGGCGAACACCGGGGAGCTGTTTTTT. The chain has TRBV5-1 and TRBJ2-2; tentatively, D is TRBD2 (6 bases). Germline lookup yields CDR1 SGHRS and CDR2 YFSETQ. The CDR3 loop spans 14 amino acids. V was pared by 9 bases and J by 0 bases, with 12 bases between.